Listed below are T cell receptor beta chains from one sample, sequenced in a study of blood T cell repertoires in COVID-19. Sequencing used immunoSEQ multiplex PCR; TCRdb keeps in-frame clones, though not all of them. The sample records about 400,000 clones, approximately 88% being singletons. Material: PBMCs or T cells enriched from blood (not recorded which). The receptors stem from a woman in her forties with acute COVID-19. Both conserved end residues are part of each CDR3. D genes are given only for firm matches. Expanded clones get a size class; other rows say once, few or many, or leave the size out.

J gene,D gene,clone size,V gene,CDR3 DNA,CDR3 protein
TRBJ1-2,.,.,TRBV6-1,TGTGCCAGCAGTGAAGGCCCCCCGGGGTCCAACTATGGCTACACCTTC,CASSEGPPGSNYGYTF
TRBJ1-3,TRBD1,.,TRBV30,TGTGCCTGGAGTTGGGGCGGCAGGGGGTGGGCTGGAAACACCATATATTTT,CAWSWGGRGWAGNTIYF
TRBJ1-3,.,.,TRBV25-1,TGTGCCAGCAGTGTTTCTTACACCATATATTTT,CASSVSYTIYF
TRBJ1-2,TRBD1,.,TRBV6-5,TGTGCCAGCAGTTACTCGACAGGGGCGGATGGCTACACCTTC,CASSYSTGADGYTF
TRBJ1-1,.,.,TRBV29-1,TGCAGCGTAGCCGGGCCTGAGGGCACTGAAGCTTTCTTT,CSVAGPEGTEAFF
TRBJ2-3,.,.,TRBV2,TGTGCCAGCAGGGCCGGGGGTGGAGGCACAGATACGCAGTATTTT,CASRAGGGGTDTQYF
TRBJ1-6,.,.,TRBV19,TGTGCCAGTAGTCCCAACTCTCCGGGTATCAATTCACCCCTCCACTTT,CASSPNSPGINSPLHF
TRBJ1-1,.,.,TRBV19,TGTGCCAGTAGCCAACATACAGGGTCCACTGAAGCTTTCTTT,CASSQHTGSTEAFF
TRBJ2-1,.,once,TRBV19,TGTGCCAGTAGCCAACGGGGGTCAGACGTCTACAATGAGCAGTTCTTC,CASSQRGSDVYNEQFF
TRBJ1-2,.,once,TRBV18,TGTGCCAGCTCACTATACGTCATATCAGCCAGGGGCAACTATGGCTACACCTTC,CASSLYVISARGNYGYTF
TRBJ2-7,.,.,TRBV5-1,TGCGCCAGCAGCTCCGCAGGGATTGCCTACGAGCAGTACTTC,CASSSAGIAYEQYF
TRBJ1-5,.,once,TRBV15,TGTGCCACCAGCAGAGAAAGGGGGCAGCCCCAGCATTTT,CATSRERGQPQHF
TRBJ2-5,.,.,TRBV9,TGTGCCAGCAGCGTTAACAGGGCTACCCGGGGGACCCAGTACTTC,CASSVNRATRGTQYF
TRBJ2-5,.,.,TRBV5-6,TGTGCCAGCAGCTTCGAGGGGGTAGGTCAAGAGACCCAGTACTTC,CASSFEGVGQETQYF
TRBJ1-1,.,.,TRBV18,TGTGCCAGCTCACCATCGGCAGGGGCGAAAGCTGAAGCTTTCTTT,CASSPSAGAKAEAFF
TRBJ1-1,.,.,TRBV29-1,TGCAGCGCACATCACGACAGGTTCACTGAAGCTTTCTTT,CSAHHDRFTEAFF
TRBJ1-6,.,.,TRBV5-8,TGTGCCAGCAGCATGGCAGGGGCCTCCTATAATTCACCCCTCCACTTT,CASSMAGASYNSPLHF
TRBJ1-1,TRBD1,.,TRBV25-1,TGTGCCAGCAGTGAAGCTACGGGACAGGGGGCCACTGAAGCTTTCTTT,CASSEATGQGATEAFF
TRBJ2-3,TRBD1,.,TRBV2,TGTGCCAGCAGAGCCCTAAGCGCTTCAGCGACAGGGGGCTTGCGGGGATACCGCACAGATACGCAGTATTTT,CASRALSASATGGLRGYRTDTQYF
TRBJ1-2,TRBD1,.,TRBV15,TGTGCCACCAGCAGAGATTGGGGACAGACAAAGCCTTCCAGACTCAACTATGGCTACACCTTC,CATSRDWGQTKPSRLNYGYTF
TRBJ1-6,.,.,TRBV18,TGTGCCAGCTCACCAAACTCCATCTCCTATAATTCACCCCTCCACTTT,CASSPNSISYNSPLHF
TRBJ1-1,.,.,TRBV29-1,TGCAGCGTTATCCCCAGCGGGGCCGACACTGAAGCTTTCTTT,CSVIPSGADTEAFF
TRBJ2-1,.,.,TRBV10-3,TGTGCCATCAGTACACAGGGTGACAATGAGCAGTTCTTC,CAISTQGDNEQFF
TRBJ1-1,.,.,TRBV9,TGTGCCAGCAGCGTTATTAGGGGCGGCACTGAAGCTTTCTTT,CASSVIRGGTEAFF
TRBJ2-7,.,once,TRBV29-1,TGCAGCATATGGCGTAGGAGCTCCTACGAGCAGTACTTC,CSIWRRSSYEQYF
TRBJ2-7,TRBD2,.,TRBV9,TGTGCCAGCAGCGCCCCTGGACTAGCAGGAATCCACGAGCAGTACTTC,CASSAPGLAGIHEQYF
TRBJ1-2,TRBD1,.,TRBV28,TGTGCCAGCAGCCCGGACAGGGCGCATGGCTACACCTTC,CASSPDRAHGYTF
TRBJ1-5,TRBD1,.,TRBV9,TGTGCCAGCAGCGTGGACAGGAGCAATCAGCCCCAGCATTTT,CASSVDRSNQPQHF
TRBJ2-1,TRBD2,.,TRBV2,TGTGCCAGCATTAGGGCTAGCGGGGGGAATGAGCAGTTCTTC,CASIRASGGNEQFF
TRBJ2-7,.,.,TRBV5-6,TGTGCCAGCAGGTATAAGGGAGGGGGCTACGAGCAGTACTTC,CASRYKGGGYEQYF
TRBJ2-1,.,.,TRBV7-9,TGTGCCAGCAGCTTGACGGGGGACCCGTACAATGAGCAGTTCTTC,CASSLTGDPYNEQFF
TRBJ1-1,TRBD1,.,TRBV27,TGTGCCAGCAGTTCGGGACAGGGTATGAACACTGAAGCTTTCTTT,CASSSGQGMNTEAFF
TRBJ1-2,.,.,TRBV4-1,TGCGCCAGCAGCCAAGTTCGTCAGTATGGCTACACCTTC,CASSQVRQYGYTF
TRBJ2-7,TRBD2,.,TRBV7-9,TGTGCCAGCAGCCCCGGGCTAGCGGGGGGGACTTACGAGCAGTACTTC,CASSPGLAGGTYEQYF
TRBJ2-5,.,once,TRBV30,TGTGCCTGGAGTGTATTGGACATTAGCGGAGATTACCAAGAGACCCAGTACTTC,CAWSVLDISGDYQETQYF
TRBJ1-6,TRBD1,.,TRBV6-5,TGTGCCAGCAATTGGCAGGGGGATTCACCCCTCCACTTT,CASNWQGDSPLHF
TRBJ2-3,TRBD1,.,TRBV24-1,TGTGCCACCAGTGGGCCCGAACAGGGGCTTAATCCAGATACGCAGTATTTT,CATSGPEQGLNPDTQYF
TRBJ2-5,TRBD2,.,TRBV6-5,TGTGCCAGCACACGACTAGCGGGGGGCGCAGAGACCCAGTACTTC,CASTRLAGGAETQYF
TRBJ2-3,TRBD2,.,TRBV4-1,TGCGCCAGCAGCCATATAGCGGGGGGCACAGATACGCAGTATTTT,CASSHIAGGTDTQYF
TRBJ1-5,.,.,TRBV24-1,TGTGCCACCAGTGGCGGGGGGCGGCAGCCCCAGCATTTT,CATSGGGRQPQHF
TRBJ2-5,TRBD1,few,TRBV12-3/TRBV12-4,TGTGCCAGCAGCCCCGGGACAGGGTTGGGCCAGTACTTC,CASSPGTGLGQYF
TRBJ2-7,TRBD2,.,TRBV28,TGTGCCAGCAGTTCGCGGGGGGGGGCCGAGCAGTACTTC,CASSSRGGAEQYF
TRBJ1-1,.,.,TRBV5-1,TGCGCCAGCAGCTTGGGGATAGGGGCGGGGGCTGAAGCTTTCTTT,CASSLGIGAGAEAFF
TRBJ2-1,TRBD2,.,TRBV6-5,TGTGCCAGCAGAAATCCTAGCGGGGGGGCCGGGGAGCAGTTCTTC,CASRNPSGGAGEQFF
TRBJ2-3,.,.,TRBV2,TGTGCCAGCAGTGGCCCGGGATCCACAGATACGCAGTATTTT,CASSGPGSTDTQYF
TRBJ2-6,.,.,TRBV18,TGTGCCAGCTCATCTTCCGGGGCCAACGTCCTGACTTTC,CASSSSGANVLTF
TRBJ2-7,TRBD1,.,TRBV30,TGTGCCTGGAGGGGTACGGGACAGGGTCTCTACGAGCAGTACTTC,CAWRGTGQGLYEQYF
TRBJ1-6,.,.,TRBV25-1,TGTGCCAGCAGTGAGAGAGCGGGCTATAATTCACCCCTCCACTTT,CASSERAGYNSPLHF
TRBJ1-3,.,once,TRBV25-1,TGTGCCAGCAGTGAATCGGGGAGGGCTGGAAACACCATATATTTT,CASSESGRAGNTIYF
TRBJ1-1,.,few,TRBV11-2,TGTGCCAGCAGCTTAGCGACGGGGAACACTGAAGCTTTCTTT,CASSLATGNTEAFF
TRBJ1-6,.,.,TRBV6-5,TGTGCCAGCAGTATAGATTTCTATAATTCACCCCTCCACTTT,CASSIDFYNSPLHF
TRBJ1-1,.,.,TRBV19,TGTGCCAGTAGTCCCAATATCCCAGACACTGAAGCTTTCTTT,CASSPNIPDTEAFF